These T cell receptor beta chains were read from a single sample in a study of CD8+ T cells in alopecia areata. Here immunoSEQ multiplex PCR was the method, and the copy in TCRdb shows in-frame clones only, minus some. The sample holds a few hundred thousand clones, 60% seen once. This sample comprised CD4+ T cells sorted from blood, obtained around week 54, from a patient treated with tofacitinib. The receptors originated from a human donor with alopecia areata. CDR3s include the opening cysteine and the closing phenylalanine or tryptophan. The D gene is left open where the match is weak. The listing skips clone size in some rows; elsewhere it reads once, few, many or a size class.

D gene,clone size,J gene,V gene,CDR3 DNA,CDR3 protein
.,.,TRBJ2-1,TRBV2,TGTGCCAGCGGGGGGACGATCTCCTACAATGAGCAGTTCTTC,CASGGTISYNEQFF
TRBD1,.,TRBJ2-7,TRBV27,TGTGCCAGCAGCACTTGGGACAGAGCATCCTACGAGCAGTACTTC,CASSTWDRASYEQYF
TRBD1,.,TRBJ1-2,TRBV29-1,TGCAGCTCCCGGACAGGAGACTATGGCTACACCTTC,CSSRTGDYGYTF
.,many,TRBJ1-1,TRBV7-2,TGTGCCAGCAGCCTCCGTCGGGGCTCTGAAGCTTTCTTT,CASSLRRGSEAFF
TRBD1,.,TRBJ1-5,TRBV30,TGTGCCTGGAGCAGGGGGTTTCAGCCCCAGCATTTT,CAWSRGFQPQHF
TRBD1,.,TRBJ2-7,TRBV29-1,TGCAGCGTCGCCGTGGCAGGGGGCTCCTACGAGCAGTACTTC,CSVAVAGGSYEQYF
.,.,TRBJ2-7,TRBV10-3,TGTGCCATCAGTCACCCCGGCCACGAGCAGTACTTC,CAISHPGHEQYF
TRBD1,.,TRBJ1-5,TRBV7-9,TGTGCCAGCAGCCCTCTCAGGGGGCCTGGCAATCAGCCCCAGCATTTT,CASSPLRGPGNQPQHF
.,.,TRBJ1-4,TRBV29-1,TGCAGCGTTGAGTTAGGGTTTGAAAAACTGTTTTTT,CSVELGFEKLFF
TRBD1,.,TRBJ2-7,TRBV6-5,TGTGCCAGCAGTCCCCGGGACAGGGGGAGCGAGCAGTACTTC,CASSPRDRGSEQYF
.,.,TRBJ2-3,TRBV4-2,TGTGCCAGCAGCCCTTTGCAGGGGGGGGACACAGATACGCAGTATTTT,CASSPLQGGDTDTQYF
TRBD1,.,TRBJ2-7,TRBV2,TGTGCCAGCAGTGGGAAGATTGGACAGGGCACCTTCTACGAGCAGTACTTC,CASSGKIGQGTFYEQYF
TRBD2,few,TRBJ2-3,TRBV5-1,TGCGCCAGCAGCTCTGGACTAGCGGGGGGCTTCACAGATACGCAGTATTTT,CASSSGLAGGFTDTQYF
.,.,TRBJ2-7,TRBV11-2,TGTGCCACAGGGAGGGACATCTACGAGCAGTACTTC,CATGRDIYEQYF
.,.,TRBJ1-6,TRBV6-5,TGTGCCAGCAGCTTAGGACAGAAAGGATCCCCCCTCCACTTT,CASSLGQKGSPLHF
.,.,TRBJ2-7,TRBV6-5,TGTGCCAGCGGAAGATTTTACGAGCAGTACTTC,CASGRFYEQYF
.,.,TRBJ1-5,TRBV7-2,TGTGCCAGCAGCCTACGACGGTCTGGTCAGCCCCAGCATTTT,CASSLRRSGQPQHF
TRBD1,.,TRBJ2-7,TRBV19,TGTGCCAGTACAGGGGGTTATTCTCGCGAGCAGTACTTC,CASTGGYSREQYF
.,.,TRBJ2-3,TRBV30,TGTGCCTGGACCCCCCTCAGCACAGATACGCAGTATTTT,CAWTPLSTDTQYF
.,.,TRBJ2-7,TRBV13,TGTGCCAGCAGCCCACAGCGTACTGCCTACGAGCAGTACTTC,CASSPQRTAYEQYF
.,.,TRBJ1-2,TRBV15,TGTGCCACCAGCAGTGGAGACCTCTCCCGCCGGTATGGCTACACCTTC,CATSSGDLSRRYGYTF
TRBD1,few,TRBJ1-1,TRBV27,TGTGCCAGCTTGAGACCGGGACAGGGCTACACTGAAGCTTTCTTT,CASLRPGQGYTEAFF
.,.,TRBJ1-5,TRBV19,TGTGCCAGTACCTCGGCGGGCTTCGGCAGGAATCAGCCCCAGCATTTT,CASTSAGFGRNQPQHF
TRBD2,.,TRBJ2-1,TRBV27,TGTGCCAGCAGTTTCCCCGGGACTAGCAATGAGCAGTTCTTC,CASSFPGTSNEQFF
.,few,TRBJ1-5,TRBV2,TGTGCCAGCAGTGCGACCCTCCGAGCCCAGCATTTT,CASSATLRAQHF
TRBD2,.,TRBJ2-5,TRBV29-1,TGCAGCGTTCAAGGGACTACCCGGTCGGAGACCCAGTACTTC,CSVQGTTRSETQYF
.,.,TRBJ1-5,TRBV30,TGTGCCTGGACCCTTGATCAGCCCCAGCATTTT,CAWTLDQPQHF
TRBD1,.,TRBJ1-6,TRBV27,TGTGCCAGCAGTTTTCGGGACAGGGGAGACTCACCCCTCCACTTT,CASSFRDRGDSPLHF
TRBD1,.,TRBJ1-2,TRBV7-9,TGTGCCAGCACCCAACCAGGGGGCGCGGACTACACCTTC,CASTQPGGADYTF